Listed below are T cell receptor beta chains from one sample, sequenced in a study of blood T cells in healthy people across ages. TCRdb re-called the 5' RACE reads with MiXCR, one entry per CDR3 protein. The data contain about 800,000 distinct CDR3 sequences, roughly 60% of them singletons. The sequenced material came from blood. Source of these receptors: a man aged 25 to 40 in good health. The CDR3 runs from the conserved cysteine through the conserved F or W. The D gene is left open where the match is weak. A row's size may be missing; if present it is once, few, many or a size class.

TRBV4-1	-	16	-	TRBJ1-4	TGCGCCAGCAGCCTCCTGTGGGCAGGAGGGGGTGAAAAACTGTTTTTT	CASSLLWAGGGEKLFF
TRBV28	TRBD1	15	-	TRBJ2-1	TGTGCCAGCATTCCATACAGGGGGCTGTTCAATGAGCAGTTCTTC	CASIPYRGLFNEQFF
TRBV20-1	-	15	-	TRBJ1-2	TGCAGTGCTTGCATTGGGGGAAGTTGTAACGATGGCTACACCTTC	CSACIGGSCNDGYTF
TRBV5-5	-	10	-	TRBJ2-1	TGTGCCAGCATCCACAATGAGCAGTTCTTC	CASIHNEQFF
TRBV20-1	-	12	-	TRBJ1-2	TGCAGTGCCGATACAGGGAACTATGGCTACACCTTC	CSADTGNYGYTF
TRBV6-5	-	17	-	TRBJ2-5	TGTGCCAGCAGTTCGGATTATACAGGGAAGGGGCCGAAGGAGCAGTACTTC	CASSSDYTGKGPKEQYF
TRBV12-3/TRBV12-4	-	16	-	TRBJ2-1	TGTGCCAGCAGTCCCCCAGCGGACAGCTCCTACAATGAGCAGTTCTTC	CASSPPADSSYNEQFF
TRBV27	TRBD1	18	once	TRBJ2-3	TGTGCCAGCAGTTTAAATCCCCCGGGACAGGGGAGGACAGATACGCAGTATTTT	CASSLNPPGQGRTDTQYF
TRBV11-3	-	16	-	TRBJ2-1	TGTGCCAGCAGCTTAGGTGGGGGGGCCACTTACAATGAGCAGTTCTTC	CASSLGGGATYNEQFF
TRBV11-1	-	15	-	TRBJ2-3	TGTGCCAGCAGCTTATGGGGGGCCACCACAGATACGCAGTATTTT	CASSLWGATTDTQYF
TRBV12-3/TRBV12-4	-	12	-	TRBJ2-1	TGTGCCAGCAGTTTTCTTGTTTCCGAGCAGTTCTTC	CASSFLVSEQFF
TRBV5-5	-	13	-	TRBJ2-5	TGCGCCAGCACCCCACCGGGGAAGGGGACCCAGTACTTC	CASTPPGKGTQYF
TRBV12-3/TRBV12-4	-	13	few	TRBJ2-7	TGTGCCAGCAGTCAGGACTGGTCCTACGAGCAGTACTTC	CASSQDWSYEQYF
TRBV21-1	-	14	few	TRBJ2-5	TGTGCCAGCAGCGGATCGGACAGGGAAGAGACCCAGTACTTC	CASSGSDREETQYF
TRBV20-1	TRBD1	16	-	TRBJ2-3	TGCAGTGCTAGGCAACCCGGGACAGGGGGCAGAGATACGCAGTATTTT	CSARQPGTGGRDTQYF
TRBV20-1	-	12	once	TRBJ2-5	TGCAGTGCTCCCGGGACACCAGAGACCCAGTACTTC	CSAPGTPETQYF
TRBV20-1	-	13	-	TRBJ2-7	TGCAGTGCTGGAGATCGGAGGATCGACGAGCAGTACTTC	CSAGDRRIDEQYF
TRBV5-4	-	16	-	TRBJ2-7	TGTGCCAGCAGCCCTGGAGGGACAGTCGGTTCCTACGAGCAGTACTTC	CASSPGGTVGSYEQYF
TRBV20-1	TRBD2	18	-	TRBJ2-3	TGCATTCCGGACACCCGGACTAGCGGGAGAGTGGGCACAGATACGCAGTATTTT	CIPDTRTSGRVGTDTQYF
TRBV7-2	TRBD1	14	-	TRBJ2-5	TGTGCCAGCGGGCTACAGGGGGTATCAGAGACCCAGTACTTC	CASGLQGVSETQYF
TRBV19	TRBD1	13	-	TRBJ1-5	TGTGCCAGTAGGTGGACAGGGGATCAGCCCCAGCATTTT	CASRWTGDQPQHF
TRBV6-1	-	16	-	TRBJ2-3	TGTGCCACCGAGAAGGGGGGCAGGGCGGCTCCAGATACGCAGTATTTT	CATEKGGRAAPDTQYF
TRBV12-3/TRBV12-4	-	12	-	TRBJ2-3	TGTGCCAGCAGTTTTTGGAATGCCACGCAGTATTTT	CASSFWNATQYF
TRBV12-3/TRBV12-4	-	13	-	TRBJ2-5	TGTGCCAGCAACTGGGACCACAAAGAGACCCAGTACTTC	CASNWDHKETQYF